The 16 T cell receptor beta chains reported below all come from one sample, sequenced in a study of technical replicates of blood from a handful of donors (dated by TCRdb to between 2016 and 2019). The library was produced with the immunoSEQ multiplex PCR assay. TCRdb carries this immuneACCESS record with in-frame sequences only. Its versions omit some clonotypes, under half of them owing to an unresolved V gene in the studies checked, with the rest unexplained. This sample has around 76,000 clones in its table, and around nine tenths of those were observed once. The ten largest account for 0.25% of the sample. Sequences were obtained from T cells isolated from PBMCs. Receptors were obtained from a human donor in good health.

DNA of the CDR3: TGTGCCAGCAGCCGCCGTGGGCGGGACGCGTACTACGAGCAGTACTTC. This translates into CASSRRGRDAYYEQYF. The gene calls are TRBV11-2 and TRBJ2-7, with a tentative D call TRBD2 (6 bases). Germline CDR1 reads SGHAT; CDR2 reads FQNNGV. Trimming removed 5 bases at V and 3 bases at J, with 20 bases between. The CDR3 totals 16 residues. The full variable domain, rest sourced from reference TRBV11-2 and TRBJ2-7, is EAGVAQSPRYKIIEKRQSVAFWCNPISGHATLYWYQQILGQGPKLLIQFQNNGVVDDSQLPKDRFSAERLKGVDSTLKIQPAKLEDSAVYLCASSRRGRDAYYEQYFGPGTRLTVT.

This clone was detected once. The J gene is TRBJ2-6, the V gene TRBV7-6; 9 bases match TRBD1. This CDR3 is built from 19 residues. The V gene end was trimmed by 5 bases and the J gene end by 0 bases; junction bases not matched to a gene: 11. Germline V CDR1 and CDR2: SGHVS, FNYEAQ. Written as DNA, the CDR3 is TGTGCCAGCAGCCGGGCCTCGGGGACAGGGCACTCTGGGGCCAACGTCCTGACTTTC. It translates to CASSRASGTGHSGANVLTF.

This clone appeared a few times. The chain uses TRBV19 and TRBJ1-1; possibly TRBD1 for D (5 bases). The ends were cut back, 3 bases at V and 5 bases at J, with 13 bases in the middle. This CDR3 has 14 residues. Per germline, CDR1 LNHDA and CDR2 SQIVND (reference sequence). This CDR3 is CASSIQGDSTEAFF. The CDR3 DNA is TGTGCCAGTAGTATTCAGGGTGACAGTACTGAAGCTTTCTTT. Variable domain in full (rest from reference TRBV19 and TRBJ1-1): DGGITQSPKYLFRKEGQNVTLSCEQNLNHDAMYWYRQDPGQGLRLIYYSQIVNDFQKGDIAEGYSVSREKKESFPLTVTSAQKNPTAFYLCASSIQGDSTEAFFGQGTRLTVV.

V is TRBV2 and J is TRBJ2-5, with TRBD2 identical over 9 bases. The germline V gene has CDR1 SNHLY and CDR2 FYNNEI. V gave up 6 bases and J gave up 5 bases; unmatched junction bases: 19. This CDR3 comprises 18 residues. The CDR3 nucleotides are TGTGCCAGCAGACAAGGTTGGACGGCGGGGGGGCGGGAGGAGACCCAGTACTTC. Its translation is CASRQGWTAGGREETQYF.

This chain joins TRBV7-6 and TRBJ2-7, with D perhaps TRBD1 (6 bases). CDR1 is SGHVS, CDR2 FNYEAQ, per germline. Trimming shortened V by 1 base and J by 5 bases, and 15 bases separated the two germline ends. This CDR3 has 15 residues. The CDR3 sequence is CASSLGVGALDEQYF. DNA for the CDR3: TGTGCCAGCAGCTTAGGAGTGGGGGCCCTCGACGAGCAGTACTTC.

The J gene is TRBJ2-1, the V gene TRBV27; the match to TRBD2 covers 8 bases. Germline values: CDR1 MNHEY, CDR2 SMNVEV (reference sequence). The junction had 8 bases not matched to a gene; V was cut back by 2 bases and J by 5 bases. The CDR3 covers 16 residues. CDR3 nucleotides: TGTGCCAGCAGTTTAGGCGTAACGGGAGGGCACAATGAGCAGTTCTTC. This sequence encodes CASSLGVTGGHNEQFF.

The chain has TRBV11-2 and TRBJ1-6, with D possibly matching TRBD1 (5 bases). Trimming removed 1 base at V and 9 bases at J, with 13 bases between. CDR1 and CDR2 from the germline V gene are SGHAT and FQNNGV. CDR3 size: 15 residues. CDR3 sequence reads: CASSLARVRGSPLHF. The CDR3 DNA reads as TGTGCCAGCAGCTTAGCACGAGTTAGGGGTTCACCCCTCCACTTT.

The rearrangement links TRBV5-1 to TRBJ2-7; a possible D gene is TRBD2 (6 bases). Germline V gene sequence: CDR1 SGHRS, CDR2 YFSETQ. The CDR3 runs 14 residues. V was clipped by 4 bases and J by 7 bases, with 18 bases between them. CDR3 residues: CASSLGTGYREQYF. The CDR3 DNA reads as TGCGCCAGCAGCCTAGGGACTGGGTACAGGGAGCAGTACTTC. Filled out from reference TRBV5-1 and TRBJ2-7, the complete variable domain reads KAGVTQTPRYLIKTRGQQVTLSCSPISGHRSVSWYQQTPGQGLQFLFEYFSETQRNKGNFPGRFSGRQFSNSRSEMNVSTLELGDSALYLCASSLGTGYREQYFGPGTRLTVT.

The genes are TRBV7-9 and TRBJ2-6; TRBD2 is a possible D gene (5 bases). The CDR3 covers 16 residues. Germline V gives CDR1 SEHNR, CDR2 FQNEAQ (reference sequence). Trimming cost V 3 bases and J 2 bases, with 11 bases left between them. The CDR3 coding sequence is TGTGCCAGCAGCTTCCGGGGTTTAGCTGGGGCCAACGTCCTGACTTTC. Translated, it gives CASSFRGLAGANVLTF.

This chain links TRBV11-2 with TRBJ2-3; D unclear. There are 13 residues in the CDR3. Per germline, CDR1 SGHAT and CDR2 FQNNGV. Trimming pared 6 bases from V and 1 base from J, leaving 8 bases between. CDR3 bases: TGTGCCAGCAGGAGCGTTCGCACAGATACGCAGTATTTT. Translated, it gives CASRSVRTDTQYF.

The rearrangement uses TRBV18 and TRBJ2-5; TRBD1 matches at 10 bases. Germline assignment: CDR1 KGHSH and CDR2 LQKENI. The CDR3 is 16 amino acids. V trimming: 4 bases; J trimming: 5 bases; junction bases outside the gene matches: 10. The chain's CDR3 is CASSRRDRGLVETQYF. CDR3 bases: TGTGCCAGCTCACGACGGGACAGGGGCTTGGTTGAGACCCAGTACTTC.

The CDR3 DNA follows: TGTGCCAGCAGCCCCGGGACAGGGTCCTACGAGCAGTACTTC. As protein: CASSPGTGSYEQYF. This chain uses TRBV5-6 with TRBJ2-7; 9 bases map to TRBD1. This CDR3 contains 14 residues. Germline CDR1 is SGHDT and CDR2 is YYEEEE. After removal of 4 bases from V and 1 base from J, the junction contained 3 bases not matched to a gene.

The rearrangement uses TRBV2 and TRBJ2-5; 11 bases line up with TRBD2. Germline assignment: CDR1 SNHLY and CDR2 FYNNEI. The CDR3 has 17 amino acids. J was trimmed by 4 bases and V by 1 base; bases with no gene match: 8. The CDR3 spells CASSEGDASGGRETQYF. The DNA of the CDR3 is TGTGCCAGCAGTGAAGGCGATGCTAGCGGGGGGAGAGAGACCCAGTACTTC.

The V and J genes are TRBV19 and TRBJ2-3, with a possible D match to TRBD1 (5 bases). Germline CDR1 is LNHDA and CDR2 is SQIVND (reference sequence). Between the trimmed V and J ends, which lost 2 bases and 7 bases, there was a span of 16 bases. This CDR3 is built from 15 residues. DNA of the CDR3: TGTGCCAGTAGTATACTCGGGCAGGGTGGTAATACGCAGTATTTT. Translation gives CASSILGQGGNTQYF. Supplemented by reference TRBV19 and TRBJ2-3, the full variable domain reads DGGITQSPKYLFRKEGQNVTLSCEQNLNHDAMYWYRQDPGQGLRLIYYSQIVNDFQKGDIAEGYSVSREKKESFPLTVTSAQKNPTAFYLCASSILGQGGNTQYFGPGTRLTVL.

The chain uses TRBV7-2 and TRBJ2-7; 10 nucleotides match TRBD2. The CDR3 covers 19 residues. V was pared by 4 bases and J by 0 bases, with 15 bases of the junction left unmatched. Germline assignment: CDR1 SGHTA and CDR2 FQGNSA. This CDR3 is CASSSLAGGGETPSYEQYF. CDR3 sequence (DNA): TGTGCCAGCAGCTCATTAGCGGGAGGAGGGGAAACACCCTCCTACGAGCAGTACTTC.

The chain links TRBV18 to TRBJ1-1; 10 bases align to TRBD1. Germline CDR1 is KGHSH and CDR2 is LQKENI. CDR3 size: 15 residues. The junction had 3 bases not matched to a gene; V was cut back by 1 base and J by 4 bases. CDR3 in amino acids: CASSPRQGAITEAFF. The CDR3 nucleotides are TGTGCCAGCTCACCACGACAGGGGGCGATCACTGAAGCTTTCTTT.